This paragraph covers one T cell receptor (beta chain) sequence. V gave up 6 bases and J gave up 7 bases, with 15 bases separating them. The CDR3 has 13 amino acids. Per the germline V gene, CDR1 is KGHSH and CDR2 is LQKENI. Sequencing was performed with immunoSEQ multiplex PCR; in TCRdb, only in-frame clones are kept and a portion is missing. This table has 200,000 to 250,000 clones, more than 75% appearing once. The sample is drawn from a study of blood T cell repertoires in COVID-19. Study background: The samples span acute and convalescent COVID-19 from the United States, Italy and Spain.

This receptor was identified in a woman in her 70s with active or convalescent COVID-19. The chain carries TRBV18 and TRBJ1-2; no definite D call. Sequencing was done on a sample of peripheral blood. CDR3 sequence: CASSRSLVGGYTF. CDR3 in DNA: TGTGCCAGCTCGCGCTCCTTAGTTGGTGGCTACACCTTC.